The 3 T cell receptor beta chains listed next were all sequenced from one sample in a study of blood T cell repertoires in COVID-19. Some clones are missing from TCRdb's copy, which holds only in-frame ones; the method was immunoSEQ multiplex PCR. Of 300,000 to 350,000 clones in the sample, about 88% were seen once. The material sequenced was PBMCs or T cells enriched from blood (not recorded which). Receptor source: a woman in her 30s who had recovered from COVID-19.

Written as DNA, the CDR3 is TGTGCCAGCAGTTTAGGGGGGACTGCCTACAATGAGCAGTTCTTC. Protein: CASSLGGTAYNEQFF. The chain recombines TRBV27 with TRBJ2-1; the D gene is possibly TRBD2 (6 bases). V was pared by 2 bases and J by 2 bases, with 10 bases between. CDR1 is MNHEY, CDR2 SMNVEV, per germline (reference sequence). This CDR3 is built from 15 residues.

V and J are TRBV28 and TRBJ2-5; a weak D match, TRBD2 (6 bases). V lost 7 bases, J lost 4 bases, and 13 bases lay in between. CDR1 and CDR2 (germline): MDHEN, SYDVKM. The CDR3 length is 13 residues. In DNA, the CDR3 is TGTGCCAGCAATGGCGGGGTGAGAGAGACCCAGTACTTC. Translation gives CASNGGVRETQYF. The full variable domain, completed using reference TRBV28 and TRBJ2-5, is DVKVTQSSRYLVKRTGEKVFLECVQDMDHENMFWYRQDPGLGLRLIYFSYDVKMKEKGDIPEGYSVSREKKERFSLILESASTNQTSMYLCASNGGVRETQYFGPGTRLLVL.

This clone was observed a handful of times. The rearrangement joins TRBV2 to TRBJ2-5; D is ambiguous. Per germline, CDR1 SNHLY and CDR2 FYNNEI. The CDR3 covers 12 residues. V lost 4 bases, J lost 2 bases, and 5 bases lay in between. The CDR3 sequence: CASSAVQETQYF. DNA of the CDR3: TGTGCCAGCAGTGCAGTTCAAGAGACCCAGTACTTC.